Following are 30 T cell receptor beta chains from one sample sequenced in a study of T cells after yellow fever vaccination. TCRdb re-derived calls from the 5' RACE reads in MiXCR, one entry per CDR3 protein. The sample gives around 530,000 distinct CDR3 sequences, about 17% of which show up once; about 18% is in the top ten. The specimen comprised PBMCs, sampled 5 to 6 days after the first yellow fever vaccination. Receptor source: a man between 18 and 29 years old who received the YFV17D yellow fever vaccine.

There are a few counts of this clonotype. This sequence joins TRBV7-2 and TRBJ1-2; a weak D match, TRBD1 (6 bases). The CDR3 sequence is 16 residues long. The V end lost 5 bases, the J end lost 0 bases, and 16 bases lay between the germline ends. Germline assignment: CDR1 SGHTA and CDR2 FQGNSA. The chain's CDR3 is CASSTRGRGANYGYTF. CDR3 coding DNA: TGTGCCAGCAGCACAAGGGGCAGGGGAGCTAACTATGGCTACACCTTC. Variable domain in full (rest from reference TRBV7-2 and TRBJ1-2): GAGVSQSPSNKVTEKGKDVELRCDPISGHTALYWYRQSLGQGLEFLIYFQGNSAPDKSGLPSDRFSAERTGGSVSTLTIQRTQQEDSAVYLCASSTRGRGANYGYTFGSGTRLTVV.

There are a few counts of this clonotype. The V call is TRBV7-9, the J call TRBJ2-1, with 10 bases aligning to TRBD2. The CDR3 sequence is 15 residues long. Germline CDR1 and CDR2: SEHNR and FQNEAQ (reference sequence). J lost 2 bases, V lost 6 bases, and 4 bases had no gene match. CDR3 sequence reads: CASRAGTSAYNEQFF. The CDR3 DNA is TGTGCCAGCAGGGCCGGGACTAGCGCCTACAATGAGCAGTTCTTC.

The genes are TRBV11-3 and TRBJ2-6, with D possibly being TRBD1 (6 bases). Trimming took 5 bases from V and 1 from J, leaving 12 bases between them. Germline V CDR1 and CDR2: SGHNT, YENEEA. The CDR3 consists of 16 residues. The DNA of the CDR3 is TGTGCCAGCAGCCTAAGTAGGGGGTCTGGGGCCAACGTCCTGACTTTC. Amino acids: CASSLSRGSGANVLTF.

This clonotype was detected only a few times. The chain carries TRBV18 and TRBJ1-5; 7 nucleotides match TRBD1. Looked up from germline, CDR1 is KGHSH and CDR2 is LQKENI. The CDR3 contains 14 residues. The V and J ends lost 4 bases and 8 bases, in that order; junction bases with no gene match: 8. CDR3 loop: CASSLRQGMEPQHF. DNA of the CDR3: TGTGCCAGCTCACTGAGACAGGGTATGGAGCCCCAGCATTTT.

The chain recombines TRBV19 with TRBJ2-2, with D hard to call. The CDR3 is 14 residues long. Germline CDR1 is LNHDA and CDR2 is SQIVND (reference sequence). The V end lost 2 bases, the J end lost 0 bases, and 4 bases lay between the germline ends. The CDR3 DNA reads TGTGCCAGTAGTATACGGGCGAACACCGGGGAGCTGTTTTTT. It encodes CASSIRANTGELFF. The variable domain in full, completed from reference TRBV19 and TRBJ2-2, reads DGGITQSPKYLFRKEGQNVTLSCEQNLNHDAMYWYRQDPGQGLRLIYYSQIVNDFQKGDIAEGYSVSREKKESFPLTVTSAQKNPTAFYLCASSIRANTGELFFGEGSRLTVL.

CDR3 protein: CASSLIKGPNTEAFF. The CDR3 DNA follows: TGTGCCAGCAGCTTAATAAAGGGTCCGAACACTGAAGCTTTCTTT. This rearrangement joins TRBV7-2 to TRBJ1-1; D is undetermined. The V gene lost 2 bases and the J gene lost 1 base, with 11 bases spanning the gap. The CDR3 loop spans 15 amino acids. CDR1 is SGHTA, CDR2 FQGNSA, per germline. The variable domain in full, with the rest retrieved from reference TRBV7-2 and TRBJ1-1, is GAGVSQSPSNKVTEKGKDVELRCDPISGHTALYWYRQSLGQGLEFLIYFQGNSAPDKSGLPSDRFSAERTGGSVSTLTIQRTQQEDSAVYLCASSLIKGPNTEAFFGQGTRLTVV.

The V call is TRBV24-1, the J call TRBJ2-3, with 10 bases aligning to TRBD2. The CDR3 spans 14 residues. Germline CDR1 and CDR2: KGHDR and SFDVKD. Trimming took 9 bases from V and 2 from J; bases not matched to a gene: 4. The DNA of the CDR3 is TGTGCCACCGGAGGACTAGCGGTCACAGATACGCAGTATTTT. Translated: CATGGLAVTDTQYF.

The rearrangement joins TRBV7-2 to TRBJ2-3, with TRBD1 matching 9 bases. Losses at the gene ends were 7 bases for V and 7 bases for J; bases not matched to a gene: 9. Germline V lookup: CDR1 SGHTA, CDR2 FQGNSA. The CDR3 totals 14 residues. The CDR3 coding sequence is TGTGCCAGCACCCTAGGGACAGGGACGTATACGCAGTATTTT. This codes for CASTLGTGTYTQYF.

The CDR3 here is CSAREAHEETQYF. The DNA for the CDR3 is TGCAGTGCTAGAGAGGCTCACGAGGAGACCCAGTACTTC. The chain carries TRBV20-1 and TRBJ2-5, with no clear D. Germline V gene data show CDR1 as DFQATT and CDR2 as SNEGSKA (reference sequence). The CDR3 is made up of 13 amino acids. V shed 0 bases and J shed 5 bases, with 10 bases lying between them.

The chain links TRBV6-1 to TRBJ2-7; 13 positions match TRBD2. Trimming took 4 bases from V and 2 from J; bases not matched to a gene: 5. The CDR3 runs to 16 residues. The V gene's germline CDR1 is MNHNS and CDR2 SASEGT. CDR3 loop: CASSAGTSGVTYEQYF. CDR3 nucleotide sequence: TGTGCCAGCAGTGCCGGGACTAGCGGGGTAACCTACGAGCAGTACTTC.

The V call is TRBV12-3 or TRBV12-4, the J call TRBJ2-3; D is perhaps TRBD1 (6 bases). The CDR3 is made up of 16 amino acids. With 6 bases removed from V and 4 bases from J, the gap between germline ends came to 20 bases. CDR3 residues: CASSEGTLGSADTQYF. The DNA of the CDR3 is TGTGCCAGCAGCGAAGGGACACTCGGGTCGGCAGATACGCAGTATTTT.

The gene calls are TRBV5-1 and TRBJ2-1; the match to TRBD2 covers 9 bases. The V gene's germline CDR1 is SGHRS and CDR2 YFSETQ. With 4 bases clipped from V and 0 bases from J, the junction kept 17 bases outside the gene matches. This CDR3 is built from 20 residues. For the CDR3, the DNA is TGCGCCAGCAGCCCAAGGGGTCTTTTGGCGGGGGGGGGCTCCTACAATGAGCAGTTCTTC. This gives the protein CASSPRGLLAGGGSYNEQFF.

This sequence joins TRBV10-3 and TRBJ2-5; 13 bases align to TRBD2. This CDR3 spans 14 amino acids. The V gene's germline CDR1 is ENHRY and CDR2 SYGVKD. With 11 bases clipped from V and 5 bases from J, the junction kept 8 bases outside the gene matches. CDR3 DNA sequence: TGTGCCTCAGCACTAGCGGGGGGGCTGGAGACCCAGTACTTC. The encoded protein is CASALAGGLETQYF.

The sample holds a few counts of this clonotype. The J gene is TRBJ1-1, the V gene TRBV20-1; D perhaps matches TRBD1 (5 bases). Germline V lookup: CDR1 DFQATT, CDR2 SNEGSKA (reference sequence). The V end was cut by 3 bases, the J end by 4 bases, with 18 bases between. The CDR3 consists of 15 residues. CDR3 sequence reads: CSASHKSGGITEAFF. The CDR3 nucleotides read TGCAGTGCTAGCCATAAATCCGGGGGTATCACTGAAGCTTTCTTT.

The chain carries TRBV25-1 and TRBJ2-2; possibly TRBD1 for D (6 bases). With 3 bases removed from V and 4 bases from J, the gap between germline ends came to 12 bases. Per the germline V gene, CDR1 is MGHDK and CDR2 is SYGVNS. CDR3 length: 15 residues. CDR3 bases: TGTGCCAGCAGTGATCCCCGGACAGCCACCGGGGAGCTGTTTTTT. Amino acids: CASSDPRTATGELFF.

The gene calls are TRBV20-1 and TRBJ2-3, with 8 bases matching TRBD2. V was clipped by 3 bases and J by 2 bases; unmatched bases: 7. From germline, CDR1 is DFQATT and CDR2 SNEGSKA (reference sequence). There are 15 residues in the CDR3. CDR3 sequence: CSASGGAGSTDTQYF. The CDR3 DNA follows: TGCAGTGCTAGCGGGGGGGCGGGGTCCACAGATACGCAGTATTTT.

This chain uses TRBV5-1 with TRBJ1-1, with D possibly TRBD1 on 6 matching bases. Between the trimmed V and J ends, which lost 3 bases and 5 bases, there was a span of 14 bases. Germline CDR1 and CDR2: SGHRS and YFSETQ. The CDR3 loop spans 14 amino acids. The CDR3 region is CASSWGEGGTEAFF. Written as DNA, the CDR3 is TGCGCCAGCAGCTGGGGGGAGGGGGGAACTGAAGCTTTCTTT.

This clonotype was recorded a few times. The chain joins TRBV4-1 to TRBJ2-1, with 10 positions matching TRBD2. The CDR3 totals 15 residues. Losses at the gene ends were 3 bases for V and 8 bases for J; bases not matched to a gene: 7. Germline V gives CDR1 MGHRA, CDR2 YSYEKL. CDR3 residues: CASSHLAGEGHEQFF. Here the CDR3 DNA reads TGCGCCAGCAGCCACCTAGCGGGGGAAGGCCATGAGCAGTTCTTC.

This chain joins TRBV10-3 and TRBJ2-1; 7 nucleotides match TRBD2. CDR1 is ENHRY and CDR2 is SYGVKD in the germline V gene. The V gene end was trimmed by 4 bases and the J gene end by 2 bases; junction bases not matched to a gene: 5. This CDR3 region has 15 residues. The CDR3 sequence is CAISGGGGPYNEQFF. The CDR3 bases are TGTGCCATCAGTGGTGGGGGGGGACCCTACAATGAGCAGTTCTTC.

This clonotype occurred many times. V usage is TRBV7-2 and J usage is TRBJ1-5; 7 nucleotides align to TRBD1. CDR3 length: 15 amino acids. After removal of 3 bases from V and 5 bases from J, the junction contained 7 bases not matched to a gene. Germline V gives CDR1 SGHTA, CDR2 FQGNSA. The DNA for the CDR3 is TGTGCCAGCAGCTTGGGTAACAGGGGTCATCAGCCCCAGCATTTT. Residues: CASSLGNRGHQPQHF.

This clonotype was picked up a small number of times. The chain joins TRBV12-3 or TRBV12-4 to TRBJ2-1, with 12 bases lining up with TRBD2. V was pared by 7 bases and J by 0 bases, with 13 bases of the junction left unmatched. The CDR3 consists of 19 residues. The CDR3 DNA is TGTGCCAGCAACCAAGCTCGGACTAGCGGGGCCAGCTCCTACAATGAGCAGTTCTTC. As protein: CASNQARTSGASSYNEQFF.

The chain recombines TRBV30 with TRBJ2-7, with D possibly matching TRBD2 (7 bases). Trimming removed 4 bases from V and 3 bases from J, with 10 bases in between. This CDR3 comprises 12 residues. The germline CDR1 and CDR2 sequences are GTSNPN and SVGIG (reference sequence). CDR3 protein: CAWNRGGYEQYF. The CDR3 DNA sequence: TGTGCCTGGAATAGGGGGGGCTACGAGCAGTACTTC. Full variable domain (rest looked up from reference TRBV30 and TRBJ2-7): SQTIHQWPATLVQPVGSPLSLECTVEGTSNPNLYWYRQAAGRGLQLLFYSVGIGQISSEVPQNLSASRPQDRQFILSSKKLLLSDSGFYLCAWNRGGYEQYFGPGTRLTVT.

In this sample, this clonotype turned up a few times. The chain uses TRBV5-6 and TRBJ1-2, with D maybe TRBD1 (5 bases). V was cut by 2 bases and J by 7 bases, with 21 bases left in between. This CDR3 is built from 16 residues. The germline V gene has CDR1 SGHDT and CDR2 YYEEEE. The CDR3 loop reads CASSLVGRIPQGGYTF. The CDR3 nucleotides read TGTGCCAGCAGCTTAGTGGGACGGATTCCGCAGGGTGGCTACACCTTC.

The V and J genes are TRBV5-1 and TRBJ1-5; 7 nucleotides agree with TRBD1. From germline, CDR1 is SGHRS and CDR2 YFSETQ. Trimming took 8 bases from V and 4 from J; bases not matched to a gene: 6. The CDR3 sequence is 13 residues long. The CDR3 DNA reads TGCGCCAGTCCGGGACAGAGAAATCAGCCCCAGCATTTT. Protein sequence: CASPGQRNQPQHF.

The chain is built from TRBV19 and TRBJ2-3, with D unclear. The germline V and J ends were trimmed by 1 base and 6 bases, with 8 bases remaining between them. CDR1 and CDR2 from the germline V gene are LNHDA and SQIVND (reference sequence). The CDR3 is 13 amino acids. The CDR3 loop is CASSIGPSDTQYF. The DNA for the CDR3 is TGTGCCAGTAGTATAGGTCCCTCGGATACGCAGTATTTT.

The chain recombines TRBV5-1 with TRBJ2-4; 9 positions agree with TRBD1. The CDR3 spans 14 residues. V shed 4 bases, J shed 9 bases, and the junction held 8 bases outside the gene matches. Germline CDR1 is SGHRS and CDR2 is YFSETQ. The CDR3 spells CASSGGTGRAIQYF. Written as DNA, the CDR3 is TGCGCCAGCAGCGGCGGGACAGGGAGGGCCATTCAGTACTTC.

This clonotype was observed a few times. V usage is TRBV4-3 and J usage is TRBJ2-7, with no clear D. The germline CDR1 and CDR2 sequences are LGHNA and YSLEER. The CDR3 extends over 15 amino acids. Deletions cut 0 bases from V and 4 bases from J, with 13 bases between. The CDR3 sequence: CASSQEVNPQYEQYF. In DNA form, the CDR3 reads TGCGCCAGCAGCCAAGAAGTCAATCCCCAGTACGAGCAGTACTTC.

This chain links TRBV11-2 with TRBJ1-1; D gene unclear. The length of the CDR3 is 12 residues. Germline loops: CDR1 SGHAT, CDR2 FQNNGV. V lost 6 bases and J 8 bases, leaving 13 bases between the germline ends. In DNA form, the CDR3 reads TGTGCCAGCAGTTTTTCGACCCGGGAAGCTTTCTTT. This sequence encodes CASSFSTREAFF.

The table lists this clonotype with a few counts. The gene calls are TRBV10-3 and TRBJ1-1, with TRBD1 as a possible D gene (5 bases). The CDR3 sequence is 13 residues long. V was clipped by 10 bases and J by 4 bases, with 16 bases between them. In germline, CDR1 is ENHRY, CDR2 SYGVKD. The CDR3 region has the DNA TGTGCCACCCTATCTCTCCAGGGCACTGAAGCTTTCTTT. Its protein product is CATLSLQGTEAFF.

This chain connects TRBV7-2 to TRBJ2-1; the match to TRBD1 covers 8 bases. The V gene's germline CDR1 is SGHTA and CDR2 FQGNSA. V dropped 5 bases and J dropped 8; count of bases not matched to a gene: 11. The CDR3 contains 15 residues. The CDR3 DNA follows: TGTGCCAGCAGCCCTTGGCAGGGGGCGGTCGATGAGCAGTTCTTC. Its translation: CASSPWQGAVDEQFF.